This T cell receptor (beta chain) was documented in a study of beta chain features in type 1 diabetes (dated by TCRdb to the late 2010s). In the study overall: Patients and healthy donors did not differ in mean age, gender distribution, total cell number or subset yield. A total of approximately 100 million sorted cells were examined across all samples, and the number of cells per subset was strongly correlated with RNA yield. In the study, recently diagnosed type 1 diabetes patients and matched healthy donors were compared on the TCRB repertoires of their sorted circulating CD4+ T cell subsets. Naive and central memory subsets were obtained from all 30 or so donors, but regulatory and stem cell-like memory subsets were isolated from only 8 patients and roughly 8 healthy donors.

All of the isolated RNA was reverse transcribed with the High Capacity cDNA Reverse Transcription Kit, so expressed TCRB transcripts were sequenced. Naive, central memory and regulatory T cell samples underwent deep immunoSEQ sequencing, averaging around 3.6 million total reads per sample. After sorted cells were lysed in RLT buffer, RNA was extracted with DNase-treated RNeasy Micro or Mini kits, with the choice depending on cell number. To prevent cross-contamination, every cell subset was processed on its own, while patient and healthy donor samples were processed together. TCRB sequences were amplified from cDNA with the immunoSEQ multiplex PCR, producing 87-bp fragments spanning the CDR3 region. Sequencing of the amplicons was done on the Illumina HiSeq platform. As for how the authors treated the data: PCR bias was computationally corrected using synthetic template baselines, reads within Hamming distance 2 were collapsed, and singletons that could not be merged were discarded. Reads were aligned against IMGT to assign V, D and J genes, CDR3 length and insertions or deletions at six rearrangement sites. Within each subset, clonotype counts were normalized to the number of sorted cells before true diversity and Gini coefficients were calculated with the tcR R package. Repertoire sharing was quantified using the overlap coefficient calculated on TCRB nucleotide sequences. As a proxy for the pre-selection repertoire, out-of-frame TCRB sequences from naive cells were analyzed. TCRdb limited this immuneACCESS table to in-frame rearrangements with V and J called. A share of clones is missing; checked studies link under half to unresolved V genes, and the rest is unexplained. V, J and clone size were drawn from that table, and D and trimming were deduced from the DNA. The sample table shows fewer than 650,000 clones, and less than 20% are seen once. Roughly 0.098% of the sample goes to the ten largest clones.

Overall study results and their limits: Because cDNA rather than genomic DNA was sequenced, highly expressing activated cells could have been over-represented, although no difference in activation and CD3 levels was found between groups. Type 1 diabetes patients showed a moderate but significant shortening of TCRB CDR3 length in all four CD4+ subsets. Shorter templates might have been favored by PCR, but patient and control samples were amplified and corrected together, so both groups would have been affected equally by any skew. Naive, central memory and regulatory TCRB repertoires appeared to be more similar among patients than among healthy donors. Patients with type 1 diabetes made fewer insertions and deleted more nucleotides at VDJ recombination sites, implying thymic rearrangement abnormalities. HLA sub-analyses involved small numbers of individuals, so any influence of HLA type on TCRB rearrangement remained unresolved.

A distance of 12 bases separates the germline ends of V and J, which lose 8 bases and 5 bases respectively. The cysteine opens and the phenylalanine closes a CDR3 of 12 amino acids. The kept DNA is CDR3 alone, 36 bases in frame from the first base. From a lookup of the germline V gene, CDR1 and CDR2 are MNHEY and SVGAGI. This clone was detected a few times. Its binding antigen is unknown. Base qualities are not recorded, but no much larger clone differs from it by a single base. From each donor, a single peripheral blood sample of roughly 0.11 L on average was drawn into heparinised tubes. Using a panel that included CD45RO, CCR7, CD25, CD127, CD95 and CD27, naive, central memory, regulatory and stem cell-like memory CD4+ T cells were sorted on a BD FACSAria II. All sorted populations exceeded 95% purity. Right away, PBMCs were isolated by Lymphoprep density gradient centrifugation and were stained directly, with no culture step. So that batch effects would be minimized, each experiment stained and sorted samples in pairs, pairing one healthy donor with one patient.

The sequenced sample consisted of naive CD4+ T cells from blood. The cell subset or site label corresponds to: true naive CD4+ T cells. The clonotype comes from a man aged 18-30 years in good health. The chain was built from TRBV6-5 and TRBJ1-1, with the identity of the D gene unclear. The CDR3 is CASFGDRTEAFF. The nucleotide sequence is TGTGCCAGCTTTGGGGATCGTACTGAAGCTTTCTTT.